One and the same sample provided the 21 T cell receptor beta chains below, sequenced in a study of blood T cell repertoires in COVID-19. Method: immunoSEQ multiplex PCR; TCRdb's copy keeps in-frame clones and lacks some. The data contain approximately 150,000 clones, 81% of them seen just once; the ten biggest clones take up approximately 11%. What was sequenced was peripheral blood. The receptors were sampled from a human donor in a cohort sampled during active COVID-19.

V gene TRBV5-6 combines with J gene TRBJ1-1, with D possibly being TRBD1 (6 bases). V was trimmed by 4 bases and J by 4 bases, leaving 23 bases between them. This CDR3 has 17 amino acids. Germline CDR1 is SGHDT and CDR2 is YYEEEE. The CDR3 nucleotides are TGTGCCAGCAGCCATCCTGGGACAAAAACCTGGAGCACTGAAGCTTTCTTT. Translating it yields CASSHPGTKTWSTEAFF. The full variable domain, with the rest looked up from reference TRBV5-6 and TRBJ1-1, is DAGVTQSPTHLIKTRGQQVTLRCSPKSGHDTVSWYQQALGQGPQFIFQYYEEEERQRGNFPDRFSGHQFPNYSSELNVNALLLGDSALYLCASSHPGTKTWSTEAFFGQGTRLTVV.

The J gene is TRBJ1-6, the V gene TRBV6-5; 10 bases agree with TRBD1. CDR1 MNHEY and CDR2 SVGAGI come from the germline V gene. Trimming cost V 6 bases and J 9 bases; bases outside gene matches: 11. The CDR3 length is 16 residues. The CDR3 DNA sequence: TGTGCCAGCAGCTACCAGGCGGGGGACAGGGGTTCACCCCTCCACTTT. Residues: CASSYQAGDRGSPLHF.

The chain uses TRBV2 and TRBJ2-2, with 10 bases fitting TRBD2. The length of the CDR3 is 16 residues. Germline V gene data show CDR1 as SNHLY and CDR2 as FYNNEI. The trim removed 7 bases at V and 3 bases at J, leaving 8 bases unmatched. The CDR3 is CASTVPSGGYTGELFF. The CDR3 DNA sequence: TGTGCCAGCACTGTCCCTAGCGGGGGATACACCGGGGAGCTGTTTTTT.

CDR3: CASSHSGGMTTEAFF. CDR3 nucleotides: TGCGCCAGCAGCCACTCAGGGGGGATGACGACTGAAGCTTTCTTT. V usage is TRBV4-3 and J usage is TRBJ1-1; 7 bases agree with TRBD1. In germline, CDR1 is LGHNA, CDR2 YSLEER. V was pared by 3 bases and J by 5 bases, with 9 bases of the junction left unmatched. This CDR3 contains 15 residues.

The V and J genes are TRBV5-8 and TRBJ1-1; maybe TRBD1 (6 bases). The CDR3 is 16 residues long. Trimming shortened V by 1 base and J by 1 base, and 14 bases separated the two germline ends. Germline V gives CDR1 SGHTS, CDR2 YDEGEE. The CDR3 bases are TGTGCCAGCAGCTTGAAAAGGGGGGGTTCGAACACTGAAGCTTTCTTT. Its protein is CASSLKRGGSNTEAFF. Filled out from reference TRBV5-8 and TRBJ1-1, the complete variable domain reads EAGVTQSPTHLIKTRGQQATLRCSPISGHTSVYWYQQALGLGLQFLLWYDEGEERNRGNFPPRFSGRQFPNYSSELNVNALELEDSALYLCASSLKRGGSNTEAFFGQGTRLTVV.

The rearrangement links TRBV29-1 to TRBJ2-3; TRBD2 matches at 14 bases. Germline CDR1 and CDR2: SQVTM and ANQGSEA. This CDR3 contains 15 residues. V lost 6 bases to trimming and J lost 1 base; unmatched junction nucleotides: 3. CDR3 region: CSVQTSGGGTDTQYF. CDR3 sequence (DNA): TGCAGCGTCCAGACTAGCGGGGGGGGCACAGATACGCAGTATTTT.

The genes are TRBV7-9 and TRBJ2-7; 8 bases are shared with TRBD1. From germline, CDR1 is SEHNR and CDR2 FQNEAQ (reference sequence). This CDR3 region has 13 residues. V dropped 6 bases and J dropped 5; count of bases not matched to a gene: 6. Here the CDR3 DNA reads TGTGCCAGCAGTCCAGACAGGGGCGACGAGCAGTACTTC. This sequence encodes CASSPDRGDEQYF.

The gene calls are TRBV27 and TRBJ2-5; D perhaps matches TRBD2 (8 bases). Germline V gene sequence: CDR1 MNHEY, CDR2 SMNVEV (reference sequence). This CDR3 is 16 amino acids long. With 5 bases removed from V and 5 bases from J, the gap between germline ends came to 21 bases. In DNA, the CDR3 is TGTGCCAGCAGTCAGGGGGACTCCCGGGGGGGGGAGACCCAGTACTTC. This encodes CASSQGDSRGGETQYF.

This clone was counted a single time. CDR3 in amino acids: CASSQGSSRNTGELFF. The CDR3 bases are TGCGCCAGCAGCCAAGGATCTAGTCGGAACACCGGGGAGCTGTTTTTT. The chain links TRBV4-3 to TRBJ2-2; D gene unclear. Trimming took off 1 base at V and 1 base at J, with 10 bases between the two ends. This CDR3 has 16 residues. Germline V lookup: CDR1 LGHNA, CDR2 YSLEER.

J is TRBJ2-7 and V is TRBV6-2 or TRBV6-3; TRBD1 matches 8 bases. With 4 bases clipped from V and 9 bases from J, the junction kept 5 bases outside the gene matches. From germline, CDR1 is MNHEY and CDR2 SVGEGT. CDR3 length: 12 amino acids. The CDR3 protein is CASSLQGAGQYF. DNA of the CDR3: TGTGCCAGCAGTTTGCAGGGGGCCGGGCAGTACTTC.

This chain connects TRBV11-2 to TRBJ2-7, with TRBD1 matching 12 bases. The CDR3 spans 15 residues. V gave up 5 bases and J gave up 3 bases; unmatched junction bases: 5. Germline assignment: CDR1 SGHAT and CDR2 FQNNGV. DNA for the CDR3: TGTGCCAGCAGCCCCGGGACAGGGGGCGGCTACGAGCAGTACTTC. It codes for CASSPGTGGGYEQYF. The entire variable domain, with the rest obtained from reference TRBV11-2 and TRBJ2-7, is as follows: EAGVAQSPRYKIIEKRQSVAFWCNPISGHATLYWYQQILGQGPKLLIQFQNNGVVDDSQLPKDRFSAERLKGVDSTLKIQPAKLEDSAVYLCASSPGTGGGYEQYFGPGTRLTVT.

The chain carries TRBV7-2 and TRBJ2-7; 11 bases are a match to TRBD2. The trim removed 1 base at V and 0 bases at J, leaving 2 bases unmatched. Germline V lookup: CDR1 SGHTA, CDR2 FQGNSA. There are 16 residues in the CDR3. This CDR3 is CASSLGLAGLSYEQYF. The CDR3 coding sequence is TGTGCCAGCAGCTTAGGACTAGCGGGACTCTCCTACGAGCAGTACTTC.

V gene TRBV7-9 combines with J gene TRBJ1-4; possibly TRBD1 for D (6 bases). V was cut by 3 bases and J by 8 bases, with 16 bases left in between. The CDR3 is 15 residues long. Germline assignment: CDR1 SEHNR and CDR2 FQNEAQ (reference sequence). DNA of the CDR3: TGTGCCAGCAGCTTGGGTTCAGGGGTTGGCGAAAAACTGTTTTTT. Amino acid sequence: CASSLGSGVGEKLFF.

The count of this clone is one. CDR3 in DNA: TGTGCCAGCAGCGTAAGTAGGGGGTACCACAATGAGCAGTTCTTC. It specifies CASSVSRGYHNEQFF. J is TRBJ2-1 and V is TRBV9, with D possibly matching TRBD1 (6 bases). Deletions cut 1 base from V and 5 bases from J, with 13 bases between. From germline, CDR1 is SGDLS and CDR2 YYNGEE. The CDR3 has 15 residues.

The chain has TRBV5-1 and TRBJ2-1; 7 bases are a match to TRBD1. CDR3 length equals 15 residues. Trimming took 4 bases from V and 5 from J; bases not matched to a gene: 9. Germline V gene data show CDR1 as SGHRS and CDR2 as YFSETQ. CDR3 region: CASSRRDSPDNEQFF. The CDR3 DNA reads as TGCGCCAGCAGCCGCCGGGACAGCCCGGACAATGAGCAGTTCTTC. Full variable domain (remainder filled in from reference TRBV5-1 and TRBJ2-1): KAGVTQTPRYLIKTRGQQVTLSCSPISGHRSVSWYQQTPGQGLQFLFEYFSETQRNKGNFPGRFSGRQFSNSRSEMNVSTLELGDSALYLCASSRRDSPDNEQFFGPGTRLTVL.

V usage is TRBV4-3 and J usage is TRBJ2-7, with 10 bases that match TRBD2. This CDR3 spans 15 amino acids. Per the germline V gene, CDR1 is LGHNA and CDR2 is YSLEER. Trimming removed 4 bases from V and 2 bases from J; junction bases left unmatched: 5. CDR3 protein: CASSPGLAETYEQYF. The CDR3 DNA is TGCGCCAGCAGCCCCGGACTAGCGGAAACCTACGAGCAGTACTTC.

The chain combines TRBV14 with TRBJ2-2; D not resolved. Germline V gene data show CDR1 as SGHDN and CDR2 as FVKESK. The CDR3 spans 19 residues. Deletions cut 0 bases from V and 6 bases from J, with 23 bases between. CDR3 in amino acids: CASSQDPMSVPLEPGELFF. CDR3 DNA: TGTGCCAGCAGCCAAGATCCCATGTCAGTCCCTTTGGAGCCCGGGGAGCTGTTTTTT.

The chain is built from TRBV28 and TRBJ2-7; a weak D match, TRBD2 (6 bases). V was pared by 6 bases and J by 2 bases, with 14 bases between. CDR3 length: 14 amino acids. CDR1 is MDHEN, CDR2 SYDVKM, per germline. The CDR3 loop is CASSGGGIAYEQYF. The CDR3 DNA sequence: TGTGCCAGCAGCGGTGGGGGGATCGCCTACGAGCAGTACTTC.

This chain connects TRBV3-1 (or the pseudogene TRBV3-2) to TRBJ1-1; D ambiguous. With 4 bases removed from V and 0 bases from J, the gap between germline ends came to 3 bases. The V gene's germline CDR1 is LGHDT and CDR2 YNNKEL (reference sequence). The CDR3 loop spans 12 amino acids. Here the CDR3 reads CASSPMNTEAFF. DNA for the CDR3: TGTGCCAGCAGCCCAATGAACACTGAAGCTTTCTTT.

Here the CDR3 reads CASSYSGSGGYNEQFF. The DNA for the CDR3 is TGTGCCAGCAGTTACTCGGGAAGCGGGGGCTACAATGAGCAGTTCTTC. V gene TRBV6-6 combines with J gene TRBJ2-1; 8 nucleotides match TRBD2. Germline V gene data show CDR1 as MNHNY and CDR2 as SVGAGI (reference sequence). CDR3 size: 16 residues. V shed 0 bases, J shed 3 bases, and the junction held 4 bases outside the gene matches.

This rearrangement joins TRBV5-1 to TRBJ2-3, with D perhaps TRBD1 (6 bases). Germline lookup yields CDR1 SGHRS and CDR2 YFSETQ. Trimming took off 1 base at V and 5 bases at J, with 11 bases between the two ends. This CDR3 region has 14 residues. For the CDR3, the DNA is TGCGCCAGCAGCTTGAACAGGGTGGAAGATACGCAGTATTTT. It translates to CASSLNRVEDTQYF. The entire variable domain, with the rest obtained from reference TRBV5-1 and TRBJ2-3, is as follows: KAGVTQTPRYLIKTRGQQVTLSCSPISGHRSVSWYQQTPGQGLQFLFEYFSETQRNKGNFPGRFSGRQFSNSRSEMNVSTLELGDSALYLCASSLNRVEDTQYFGPGTRLTVL.